This is a list of T cell receptor beta chains from one sample in a study of blood T cell repertoires in COVID-19. Libraries were prepared by immunoSEQ multiplex PCR; TCRdb keeps only in-frame clonotypes and omits some of them. The sample consists of 150,000 to 200,000 clones, approximately 80% of them appearing once. Sequenced input: peripheral blood. Every receptor here comes from a man aged 60-69 years with acute or convalescent COVID-19. Each CDR3 is given without its conserved first and last residue. Each record gives: J gene, V gene, clone size, CDR3 protein. Clone size is not always given. Where it is, it says once, few, many or a class for expanded clones.

TRBJ1-2,TRBV3-1/TRBV3-2,.,ASSQASGGGTGGYT
TRBJ2-1,TRBV24-1,.,ATSDPVDSSHNEQF
TRBJ1-3,TRBV19,.,ASSEQGSPGNTIY
TRBJ1-4,TRBV10-3,.,ANLLGGRPNEKLF
TRBJ1-1,TRBV6-5,once,ASSYYTGGNTEAF
TRBJ2-7,TRBV30,.,AWSVLGGGTYEQY
TRBJ1-1,TRBV3-1/TRBV3-2,few,ASSQDKGGTEAF
TRBJ1-6,TRBV5-1,.,ASSSVRGNSPLH
TRBJ2-4,TRBV2,.,ASSEYLGQGENIQY
TRBJ2-1,TRBV4-1,.,ASSQDPAGGLGNEQF